Shown below are 19 T cell receptor beta chains from a single sample sequenced in a study of CD8 T cells in ankylosing spondylitis. TCRdb redid the calling of the 5' RACE reads with MiXCR, one entry per CDR3 protein. The sample comprises a few hundred thousand distinct CDR3 sequences, 15% to 20% of which are singletons, and around 32% rests with the top ten. Material for sequencing was blood, either unsorted or a sorted T cell fraction (not recorded which). Every receptor here comes from a male donor with ankylosing spondylitis or in good health (not recorded which).

This clonotype was recorded many times. The CDR3 is CASSNSGYNEQFF. CDR3 sequence (DNA): TGTGCCAGCAGTAATAGCGGATACAATGAGCAGTTCTTC. The V gene is TRBV27, the J gene TRBJ2-1, with a weak D call TRBD2 (6 bases). CDR1 and CDR2 from the germline V gene are MNHEY and SMNVEV (reference sequence). The CDR3 has 13 amino acids. V lost 5 bases and J lost 4, with 9 bases in between.

V is TRBV11-2 and J is TRBJ2-5; a possible D gene is TRBD1 (6 bases). V was pared by 5 bases and J by 2 bases, with 15 bases between. Germline V gives CDR1 SGHAT, CDR2 FQNNGV. The length of the CDR3 is 15 residues. CDR3 region: CASSLGTRLQETQYF. The CDR3 DNA reads TGTGCCAGCAGCCTAGGGACAAGGCTACAAGAGACCCAGTACTTC.

V usage is TRBV20-1 and J usage is TRBJ2-7; 8 bases match TRBD1. Germline lookup yields CDR1 DFQATT and CDR2 SNEGSKA (reference sequence). This CDR3 is 16 amino acids long. V dropped 6 bases and J dropped 3; count of bases not matched to a gene: 16. The CDR3 DNA sequence: TGCAGTGCCAAGCCCAGGGGGCCCTCCCCTTACTACGAGCAGTACTTC. This gives the protein CSAKPRGPSPYYEQYF.

Regarding this clonotype: At one of its ends the junction is not consistent with the germline gene, which may arise from a read error. The chain recombines TRBV12-3 or TRBV12-4 with TRBJ2-3; 15 bases match TRBD2. The CDR3 sequence is 19 residues long. As DNA, the CDR3 is TGTACCAGCAGTTTAGCTGGACTAGCGGGAGGGCCAGGCACAGATACGCAGTATTTT. It is translated as CTSSLAGLAGGPGTDTQYF.

This clonotype was found a few times. The J gene is TRBJ2-1, the V gene TRBV9; D may be TRBD1 or TRBD2 (6 bases each). CDR1 is SGDLS and CDR2 is YYNGEE in the germline V gene. V was trimmed by 0 bases and J by 0 bases, leaving 7 bases between them. The CDR3 spans 15 residues. CDR3 nucleotides: TGTGCCAGCAGCGTAGAGGGGGGCTCCTACAATGAGCAGTTCTTC. Translating it yields CASSVEGGSYNEQFF.

This clonotype was picked up a small number of times. The chain recombines TRBV4-2 with TRBJ2-3, with no clear D. Germline V CDR1 and CDR2: LGHNA, YNFKEQ. This CDR3 contains 13 residues. Trimming pared 3 bases from V and 0 bases from J, leaving 4 bases between. The CDR3 DNA reads TGTGCCAGCAGCCACGATAGCACAGATACGCAGTATTTT. Protein sequence: CASSHDSTDTQYF.

This clonotype showed up just a few times. The chain links TRBV20-1 to TRBJ1-1; 7 bases match TRBD1. Germline V gene data show CDR1 as DFQATT and CDR2 as SNEGSKA (reference sequence). The CDR3 is made up of 15 amino acids. V lost 5 bases, J lost 1 base, and 10 bases stayed unmatched. CDR3 sequence (DNA): TGCAGTGCTGACGGCCCGGCAGGGGGGAACACTGAAGCTTTCTTT. Protein: CSADGPAGGNTEAFF.

This chain links TRBV7-9 with TRBJ2-1; 7 nucleotides agree with TRBD1. Germline-derived CDR1 and CDR2 are SEHNR and FQNEAQ (reference sequence). This CDR3 has 14 amino acids. V shed 5 bases and J 8 bases; nucleotides not matched to a gene: 9. CDR3 bases: TGTGCCAGCAGCCTAGGAACGACAGGGTATGAGCAGTTCTTC. Amino acids: CASSLGTTGYEQFF.

This chain links TRBV29-1 with TRBJ2-1; 9 bases map to TRBD1. The J segment lost 3 bases and the V segment lost 3 bases, leaving 12 bases of the junction unmatched. The CDR3 totals 17 residues. Germline-derived CDR1 and CDR2 are SQVTM and ANQGSEA. The CDR3 nucleotides read TGCAGCGTTGATTATTTATGGACAGGGGTCGTCTACAATGAGCAGTTCTTC. Translation: CSVDYLWTGVVYNEQFF.

As to this clonotype: No conserved phenylalanine or tryptophan ends this CDR3, so it is likely a read error. The V call is TRBV11-2, the J call TRBJ2-5; weak D call: TRBD1 (5 bases). There are 15 residues in the CDR3. The V gene lost 1 base and the J gene lost 4 bases, with 13 bases spanning the gap. The germline V gene encodes CDR1 SGHAT and CDR2 FQNNGV. Here the CDR3 reads CASSLGVVGAETQYS. CDR3 DNA sequence: TGTGCCAGCAGCTTAGGTGTAGTTGGGGCAGAGACCCAGTACTCC.

A few counts support this clonotype. The chain has TRBV2 and TRBJ2-2; possibly TRBD1 for D (5 bases). This CDR3 contains 18 residues. The germline CDR1 and CDR2 sequences are SNHLY and FYNNEI. The V end was cut by 9 bases, the J end by 6 bases, with 29 bases between. The CDR3 loop is CASTRPHGKGLGPGELFF. The CDR3 nucleotides are TGTGCCAGTACACGACCTCATGGGAAGGGGCTAGGTCCCGGGGAGCTGTTTTTT. Full variable domain (rest looked up from reference TRBV2 and TRBJ2-2): EPEVTQTPSHQVTQMGQEVILRCVPISNHLYFYWYRQILGQKVEFLVSFYNNEISEKSEIFDDQFSVERPDGSNFTLKIRSTKLEDSAMYFCASTRPHGKGLGPGELFFGEGSRLTVL.

The table lists this clonotype with many counts. CDR3 DNA sequence: TGTGCCAGCAGACTAACTAGCGCGACCGCATCTAGCACAGATACGCAGTATTTT. Its translation: CASRLTSATASSTDTQYF. The chain combines TRBV6-1 with TRBJ2-3; 7 positions match TRBD2. Trimming took 6 bases from V and 0 from J; bases not matched to a gene: 15. The CDR3 sequence is 18 residues long. Germline CDR1 and CDR2: MNHNS and SASEGT.

The gene calls are TRBV20-1 and TRBJ2-7, with TRBD1 matching over 7 bases. Germline V lookup: CDR1 DFQATT, CDR2 SNEGSKA (reference sequence). The J segment lost 0 bases and the V segment lost 4 bases, leaving 9 bases of the junction unmatched. CDR3 length: 15 amino acids. The CDR3 sequence is CSAKTPGQSSYEQYF. CDR3 sequence (DNA): TGCAGTGCTAAGACACCGGGACAGTCCTCCTACGAGCAGTACTTC.

This clonotype came up a few times. This chain uses TRBV6-6 with TRBJ2-5; D unresolved. V was shortened by 10 bases and J by 5 bases, with 8 bases between the two germline ends. There are 10 residues in the CDR3. The germline V gene encodes CDR1 MNHNY and CDR2 SVGAGI (reference sequence). The CDR3 loop reads CATFWETQYF. The CDR3 DNA reads as TGTGCCACCTTTTGGGAGACCCAGTACTTC.

The V gene is TRBV29-1, the J gene TRBJ2-1; maybe TRBD2 (6 bases). Trimming shortened V by 0 bases and J by 0 bases, and 9 bases separated the two germline ends. The CDR3 has 15 residues. Germline CDR1 SQVTM, CDR2 ANQGSEA. CDR3: CSVEDLGGSYNEQFF. CDR3 nucleotide sequence: TGCAGCGTTGAAGATTTGGGGGGCTCCTACAATGAGCAGTTCTTC.

V usage is TRBV7-2 and J usage is TRBJ2-1; 10 bases align to TRBD2. The CDR3 spans 15 residues. Germline V gives CDR1 SGHTA, CDR2 FQGNSA. V lost 5 bases and J lost 6; bases outside the gene matches: 7. Here the CDR3 DNA reads TGTGCCAGCAGCCCTCAGGCTAGCGGGAGCAATGAGCAGTTCTTC. This codes for CASSPQASGSNEQFF.

This clonotype was observed a handful of times. This chain links TRBV29-1 with TRBJ2-5, with D perhaps TRBD1 or TRBD2 (5 bases each). Germline V gene data show CDR1 as SQVTM and CDR2 as ANQGSEA. The CDR3 has 16 residues. Trimming cost V 5 bases and J 5 bases, with 24 bases left between them. The CDR3 DNA sequence: TGCAGCGTTATCGGACACATAATCGAGGGAGTGGAGACCCAGTACTTC. Translation: CSVIGHIIEGVETQYF.

This clonotype was recorded many times. V usage is TRBV27 and J usage is TRBJ2-3; 11 bases align to TRBD2. The CDR3 totals 15 residues. V was clipped by 5 bases and J by 4 bases; unmatched bases: 5. In germline, CDR1 is MNHEY, CDR2 SMNVEV (reference sequence). The CDR3 protein is CASSILAGVPDTQYF. The CDR3 coding sequence is TGTGCCAGCAGTATACTAGCGGGAGTCCCAGATACGCAGTATTTT.

A word on this clonotype: A read error may explain this, as a much larger clone is one base away. The chain is built from TRBV7-9 and TRBJ2-5, with 9 bases identical to TRBD1. The J call may be mistaken, given a closer DNA end match to TRBJ2-1. This CDR3 is 12 amino acids long. Germline CDR1 reads SEHNR; CDR2 reads FQNEAQ (reference sequence). The CDR3 protein is CASGTGSGTQFF. In DNA, the CDR3 is TGTGCCAGCGGGACAGGGTCAGGGACCCAGTTCTTC.